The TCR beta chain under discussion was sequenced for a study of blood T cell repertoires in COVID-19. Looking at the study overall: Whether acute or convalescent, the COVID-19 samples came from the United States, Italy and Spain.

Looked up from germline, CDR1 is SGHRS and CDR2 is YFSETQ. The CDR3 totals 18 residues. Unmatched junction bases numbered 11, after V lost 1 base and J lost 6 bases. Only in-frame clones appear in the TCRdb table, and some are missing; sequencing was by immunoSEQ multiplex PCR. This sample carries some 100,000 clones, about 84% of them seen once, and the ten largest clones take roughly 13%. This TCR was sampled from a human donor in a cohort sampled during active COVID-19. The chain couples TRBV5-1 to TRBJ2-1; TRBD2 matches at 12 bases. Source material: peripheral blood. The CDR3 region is CASSLFASGRGKFNEQFF. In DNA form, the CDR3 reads TGCGCCAGCAGCTTGTTTGCTAGCGGGAGGGGAAAATTCAATGAGCAGTTCTTC. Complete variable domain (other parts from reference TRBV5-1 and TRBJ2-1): KAGVTQTPRYLIKTRGQQVTLSCSPISGHRSVSWYQQTPGQGLQFLFEYFSETQRNKGNFPGRFSGRQFSNSRSEMNVSTLELGDSALYLCASSLFASGRGKFNEQFFGPGTRLTVL.